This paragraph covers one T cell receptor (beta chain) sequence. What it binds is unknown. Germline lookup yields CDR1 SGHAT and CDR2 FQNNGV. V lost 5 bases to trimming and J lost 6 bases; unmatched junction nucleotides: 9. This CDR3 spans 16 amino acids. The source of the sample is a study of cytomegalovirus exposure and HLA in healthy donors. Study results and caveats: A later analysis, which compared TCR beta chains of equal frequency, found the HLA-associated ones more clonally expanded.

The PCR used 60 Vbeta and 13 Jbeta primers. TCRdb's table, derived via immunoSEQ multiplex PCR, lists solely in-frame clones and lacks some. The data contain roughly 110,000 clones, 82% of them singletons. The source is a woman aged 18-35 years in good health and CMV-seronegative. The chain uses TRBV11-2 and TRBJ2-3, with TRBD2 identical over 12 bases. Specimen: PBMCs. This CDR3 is CASSPWTSGVTDTQYF. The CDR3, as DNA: TGTGCCAGCAGCCCTTGGACTAGCGGGGTGACTGATACGCAGTATTTT.